Given below is one T cell receptor beta chain in context. The length of the CDR3 is 15 residues. The germline CDR1 and CDR2 sequences are LNHDA and SQIVND (reference sequence). Deletions cut 5 bases from V and 0 bases from J, with 10 bases between. These data belong to a study of technical replicates of blood from several donors. Measured with immunoSEQ multiplex PCR; TCRdb has only the in-frame clones, and not every one. The table lists around 80,000 clones, nearly 98% of them singletons, with around 0.15% in the top ten. Sequenced: T cells isolated from PBMCs. This receptor was obtained from a human donor in good health. The rearrangement uses TRBV19 and TRBJ1-4; no clear D. The CDR3 region has the DNA TGTGCCAGTAGTTCCTACAGTGCAACTAATGAAAAACTGTTTTTT. It translates to CASSSYSATNEKLFF.